The 28 T cell receptor beta chains below were found in one sample sequenced in a study of blood T cells in healthy people across ages. A J-beta primer mix and a sample-barcoded 5' primer were used in a second PCR of roughly 6 to 11 cycles. TCRdb re-derived calls from the 5' RACE reads in MiXCR, one entry per CDR3 protein. The sample shows 650,000 to 900,000 distinct CDR3 sequences, around 68% of them seen only once. Material for sequencing was blood. These receptors were collected from a man between 25 and 39 years old in good health.

The chain employs TRBV10-3 and TRBJ2-1, with 10 bases lining up with TRBD1. Germline loops: CDR1 ENHRY, CDR2 SYGVKD. The CDR3 runs 16 residues. After removal of 0 bases from V and 5 bases from J, the junction contained 4 bases not matched to a gene. The CDR3, as DNA: TGTGCCATCAGTGAGTCAGGGACAGGGGCCGACAATGAGCAGTTCTTC. It is translated as CAISESGTGADNEQFF.

The gene calls are TRBV7-2 and TRBJ1-6; D is ambiguous. V lost 3 bases and J lost 9, with 12 bases in between. CDR3 size: 14 residues. Germline V lookup: CDR1 SGHTA, CDR2 FQGNSA. CDR3 in amino acids: CASSLTLSGSPLHF. Written as DNA, the CDR3 is TGTGCCAGCAGCTTGACGCTGAGTGGTTCACCCCTCCACTTT.

This clonotype showed up just a few times. The chain is built from TRBV9 and TRBJ1-2; D is unresolved. This CDR3 has 14 amino acids. Trimming left V 0 bases short and J 7 bases short, with 13 bases between. The germline gives CDR1 SGDLS, CDR2 YYNGEE. Here the CDR3 DNA reads TGTGCCAGCAGCGTAGACGAAGCTACCCCTGGCTACACCTTC. Translated, it gives CASSVDEATPGYTF.

The rearrangement joins TRBV7-8 to TRBJ2-7; tentative D call: TRBD1 (5 bases). This CDR3 has 13 residues. With 6 bases removed from V and 3 bases from J, the gap between germline ends came to 12 bases. The V gene's germline CDR1 is SGHVS and CDR2 FQNEAQ. CDR3 sequence (DNA): TGTGCCAGCAGGGAAAAGCAGGGCTACGAGCAGTACTTC. This codes for CASREKQGYEQYF.

This chain joins TRBV5-1 and TRBJ2-7; TRBD1 aligns across 7 bases. The CDR3 is 20 residues long. Trimming cost V 1 base and J 0 bases; bases outside gene matches: 19. The germline CDR1 and CDR2 sequences are SGHRS and YFSETQ. Written as DNA, the CDR3 is TGCGCCAGCAGCTTGTATCCGCAGGGGCGAGGGGGCAAGAACTCCTACGAGCAGTACTTC. Protein sequence: CASSLYPQGRGGKNSYEQYF.

The chain is built from TRBV4-2 and TRBJ2-5, with 9 bases identical to TRBD2. The CDR3 consists of 17 residues. V lost 1 base and J lost 1; bases outside the gene matches: 7. In germline, CDR1 is LGHNA, CDR2 YNFKEQ. CDR3: CASSQVKRAGGQETQYF. The CDR3 DNA follows: TGTGCCAGCAGCCAAGTGAAGAGAGCGGGGGGCCAAGAGACCCAGTACTTC.

The V and J genes are TRBV4-3 and TRBJ1-2; D remains unclear. Trimming took off 0 bases at V and 4 bases at J, with 9 bases between the two ends. Germline V gene data show CDR1 as LGHNA and CDR2 as YSLEER. This CDR3 is built from 14 residues. CDR3 sequence reads: CASSQDGGIYGYTF. CDR3 in DNA: TGCGCCAGCAGCCAAGACGGAGGGATCTATGGCTACACCTTC.

This clonotype was detected ten times or more. The rearrangement joins TRBV20-1 to TRBJ2-1; TRBD1 matches at 9 bases. This CDR3 region has 15 residues. V was pared by 6 bases and J by 6 bases, with 12 bases of the junction left unmatched. CDR1 is DFQATT and CDR2 is SNEGSKA in the germline V gene (reference sequence). The CDR3 coding sequence is TGCAGTGCCCCGGGACAGGGCAATATTGGCAATGAGCAGTTCTTC. As protein: CSAPGQGNIGNEQFF.

In its sample, this clonotype was seen a few times. The chain joins TRBV4-3 to TRBJ1-6, with D maybe TRBD1 (5 bases). This CDR3 has 17 amino acids. Per germline, CDR1 LGHNA and CDR2 YSLEER. V was trimmed by 0 bases and J by 10 bases, leaving 19 bases between them. The CDR3 sequence is CASSQDVAGTLRSPLHF. As DNA, the CDR3 is TGCGCCAGCAGCCAAGATGTCGCAGGGACCCTTCGATCACCCCTCCACTTT.

The V call is TRBV11-1, the J call TRBJ2-7; D unresolved. This CDR3 has 14 amino acids. The ends were cut back, 1 base at V and 3 bases at J, with 10 bases in the middle. From germline, CDR1 is SGHAT and CDR2 FQDESV (reference sequence). CDR3 region: CASSLGTVLYEQYF. As DNA, the CDR3 is TGTGCCAGCAGCTTAGGAACAGTACTCTACGAGCAGTACTTC.

This clonotype was seen a handful of times. The gene calls are TRBV29-1 and TRBJ2-7, with 10 bases fitting TRBD1. Trimming at V came to 6 bases and at J to 5 bases, leaving 4 bases not matched to a gene. Per germline, CDR1 SQVTM and CDR2 ANQGSEA. CDR3 length: 12 residues. This CDR3 is CSVGQGVHEQYF. CDR3 coding DNA: TGCAGCGTCGGACAGGGGGTCCACGAGCAGTACTTC.

This clonotype has only a few counts. The rearrangement links TRBV29-1 to TRBJ2-1; D tentatively reads TRBD1 or TRBD2 (5 bases each). V shed 8 bases and J shed 8 bases, with 19 bases lying between them. Germline-derived CDR1 and CDR2 are SQVTM and ANQGSEA. The CDR3 contains 13 residues. In DNA, the CDR3 is TGCAGCTCCTGGGACGGTGAGTGGGATGAGCAGTTCTTC. It is translated as CSSWDGEWDEQFF.

V gene TRBV10-3 combines with J gene TRBJ1-4; 7 positions match TRBD1. The CDR3 totals 12 residues. Germline V gene lookup returns CDR1 ENHRY and CDR2 SYGVKD. Unmatched junction bases numbered 1, after V lost 8 bases and J lost 4 bases. CDR3 loop: CAIGDSNEKLFF. CDR3 nucleotide sequence: TGTGCCATCGGGGACAGTAATGAAAAACTGTTTTTT.

This chain uses TRBV6-1 with TRBJ1-5; D is possibly TRBD1 (5 bases). CDR1 and CDR2 from the germline V gene are MNHNS and SASEGT. This CDR3 region has 14 residues. Trimming cost V 7 bases and J 0 bases, with 10 bases left between them. This CDR3 is CASTTENSNQPQHF. The DNA of the CDR3 is TGTGCCAGCACGACAGAGAATAGCAATCAGCCCCAGCATTTT.

Only one count was recorded for this clonotype. The rearrangement joins TRBV4-1 to TRBJ1-2; D is undetermined. V lost 1 base and J lost 6, with 9 bases in between. Per germline, CDR1 MGHRA and CDR2 YSYEKL. The CDR3 covers 13 residues. CDR3 DNA: TGCGCCAGCAGCCAAGTCATGCAGGATGGCTACACCTTC. This codes for CASSQVMQDGYTF.

The genes are TRBV5-1 and TRBJ1-6; the match to TRBD1 covers 8 bases. Germline loops: CDR1 SGHRS, CDR2 YFSETQ. The V gene end was trimmed by 4 bases and the J gene end by 10 bases; junction bases not matched to a gene: 10. This CDR3 has 15 amino acids. This CDR3 reads CASSPVGQGNSPLHF. CDR3 coding DNA: TGCGCCAGCAGCCCCGTCGGACAGGGAAACTCACCCCTCCACTTT.

The V gene is TRBV20-1, the J gene TRBJ2-4; tentative D call: TRBD2 (6 bases). V lost 0 bases, J lost 13 bases, and 16 bases lay in between. CDR1 is DFQATT and CDR2 is SNEGSKA in the germline V gene (reference sequence). This CDR3 has 13 amino acids. DNA of the CDR3: TGCAGTGCTAGAGATTTATCTACTAGCAGGCAGTACTTC. It translates to CSARDLSTSRQYF.

V usage is TRBV29-1 and J usage is TRBJ1-2; D call uncertain. CDR1 is SQVTM, CDR2 ANQGSEA, per germline. The CDR3 covers 12 residues. Between the trimmed V and J ends, which lost 4 bases and 6 bases, there was a span of 12 bases. The DNA of the CDR3 is TGCAGCGTTGCGGGTTTGAGGGATGGCTACACCTTC. Amino acids: CSVAGLRDGYTF.

This clonotype was observed a handful of times. This chain uses TRBV12-3 or TRBV12-4 with TRBJ1-2, with unresolved D. The CDR3 extends over 14 amino acids. V lost 2 bases to trimming and J lost 2 bases, with 9 bases between them. Here the CDR3 DNA reads TGTGCCAGCAGTTTACGGCTGGGCAACTATGGCTACACCTTC. This translates into CASSLRLGNYGYTF.

The count of this clonotype is one. V and J are TRBV7-2 and TRBJ2-5, with D perhaps TRBD1 (6 bases). With the DNA end fitting TRBJ2-7 better, the J assignment may be wrong. This CDR3 spans 15 amino acids. Germline-derived CDR1 and CDR2 are SGHTA and FQGNSA. CDR3 bases: TGTGCCAGCAGCCCCACGACAGGTCTAACCTACGAGCAGTACTTC. Translation gives CASSPTTGLTYEQYF.

The V call is TRBV10-3, the J call TRBJ1-6; D uncertain. The CDR3 is 14 amino acids. Trimming pared 4 bases from V and 8 bases from J, leaving 12 bases between. Germline V gene sequence: CDR1 ENHRY, CDR2 SYGVKD. The CDR3 loop reads CAISGREEDSPLHF. DNA of the CDR3: TGTGCCATCAGTGGACGGGAGGAGGATTCACCCCTCCACTTT.

The gene calls are TRBV15 and TRBJ2-5, with 7 bases matching TRBD1. The CDR3 contains 15 residues. V was pared by 3 bases and J by 2 bases, with 6 bases of the junction left unmatched. Germline CDR1 reads LNHNV; CDR2 reads YYDKDF (reference sequence). CDR3 protein: CATSRAAGGQETQYF. In nucleotides, the CDR3 is TGTGCCACCAGCAGGGCGGCAGGGGGTCAAGAGACCCAGTACTTC.

This chain joins TRBV15 and TRBJ2-3, with D possibly called TRBD1 or TRBD2 (5 bases each). The CDR3 has 14 amino acids. Germline CDR1 reads LNHNV; CDR2 reads YYDKDF (reference sequence). V dropped 3 bases and J dropped 2 bases, with 9 bases sitting between them. The CDR3 DNA reads TGTGCCACCAGCAGGGGGGATCCCACAGATACGCAGTATTTT. Its protein product is CATSRGDPTDTQYF. Using reference TRBV15 and TRBJ2-3 for the parts outside the CDR3, the full variable domain is DAMVIQNPRYQVTQFGKPVTLSCSQTLNHNVMYWYQQKSSQAPKLLFHYYDKDFNNEADTPDNFQSRRPNTSFCFLDIRSPGLGDTAMYLCATSRGDPTDTQYFGPGTRLTVL.

The chain links TRBV24-1 to TRBJ2-5; 8 bases are shared with TRBD1. J gave up 5 bases and V 3 bases, and 7 bases lay outside the gene matches. The CDR3 spans 15 residues. Germline CDR1 and CDR2: KGHDR and SFDVKD. CDR3 loop: CATSDPTGGGETQYF. The CDR3 DNA sequence: TGTGCCACCAGTGATCCTACAGGGGGTGGGGAGACCCAGTACTTC.

This chain links TRBV7-2 with TRBJ1-2, with 7 bases lining up with TRBD1. With V trimmed by 5 bases and J by 2 bases, 14 bases remained unmatched. CDR3 length: 17 residues. Germline CDR1 is SGHTA and CDR2 is FQGNSA. CDR3 residues: CASSPTPWTGDNYGYTF. The CDR3 DNA sequence: TGTGCCAGCAGCCCCACCCCCTGGACAGGAGACAACTATGGCTACACCTTC.

Concerning this clonotype: An end of the junction differs from the germline gene, which may be a read error. The chain couples TRBV29-1 to TRBJ2-3; TRBD2 matches at 9 bases. In germline, CDR1 is SQVTM, CDR2 ANQGSEA. The CDR3 spans 14 residues. CDR3 region: CSAESGGSTGTQYF. The CDR3 nucleotides are TGCAGCGCCGAGAGCGGGGGGAGCACAGGTACGCAGTATTTT.

The CDR3 coding sequence is TGCAGTGCTAGAGATGGTCTGGGGGGGGACTTCCTGACCTACGAGCAGTACTTC. Amino acid sequence: CSARDGLGGDFLTYEQYF. The chain recombines TRBV20-1 with TRBJ2-4; 7 bases align to TRBD2. The DNA matches TRBJ2-7 better at its end, which makes the J call doubtful. The CDR3 runs to 18 residues. The germline V gene encodes CDR1 DFQATT and CDR2 SNEGSKA (reference sequence).

To note about this clonotype: The junction departs from germline at one end; a sequencing error may be responsible. The rearrangement links TRBV5-1 to TRBJ2-3, with 7 bases lining up with TRBD1. Germline CDR1 SGHRS, CDR2 YFSETQ. The CDR3 sequence is 14 residues long. CDR3 amino acids: CASSSDRVPETQYF. The CDR3 DNA follows: TGCGCCAGCAGCTCTGACAGGGTCCCAGAGACGCAGTATTTT. The whole variable domain, remainder taken from reference TRBV5-1 and TRBJ2-3, is KAGVTQTPRYLIKTRGQQVTLSCSPISGHRSVSWYQQTPGQGLQFLFEYFSETQRNKGNFPGRFSGRQFSNSRSEMNVSTLELGDSALYLCASSSDRVPETQYFGPGTRLTVL.